This T cell receptor (beta chain) was sequenced during a study of blood T cell repertoires in COVID-19. Study-wide background: The United States, Italy and Spain supplied acute and convalescent COVID-19 samples. In each case, the material was cDNA or gDNA derived from T cells, B-cell-depleted T cells, or PBMCs.

V trimming: 0 bases; J trimming: 4 bases; junction bases outside the gene matches: 11. CDR3 size: 17 residues. Germline assignment: CDR1 SGHRS and CDR2 YFSETQ. In the study's own analysis: Counts of nucleated cells, estimated from reference gene primer amplification, were obtained. Profiled with immunoSEQ multiplex PCR; TCRdb holds only in-frame clones, not every one. Clonal size and the V and J genes are those of that table, whereas D and trimming came from the DNA. The repertoire has nearly 100,000 clones, approximately 88% of them found once; the top ten carry around 15%. V and J are TRBV5-1 and TRBJ1-2; the match to TRBD1 covers 8 bases. The sample consisted of peripheral blood. The sequence derives from a woman in her sixties or seventies with acute or convalescent COVID-19. The CDR3 region has the DNA TGCGCCAGCAGCTTGGTTCAGGGGGCGTCTCTTTTCTATGGCTACACCTTC. Encoded protein: CASSLVQGASLFYGYTF.